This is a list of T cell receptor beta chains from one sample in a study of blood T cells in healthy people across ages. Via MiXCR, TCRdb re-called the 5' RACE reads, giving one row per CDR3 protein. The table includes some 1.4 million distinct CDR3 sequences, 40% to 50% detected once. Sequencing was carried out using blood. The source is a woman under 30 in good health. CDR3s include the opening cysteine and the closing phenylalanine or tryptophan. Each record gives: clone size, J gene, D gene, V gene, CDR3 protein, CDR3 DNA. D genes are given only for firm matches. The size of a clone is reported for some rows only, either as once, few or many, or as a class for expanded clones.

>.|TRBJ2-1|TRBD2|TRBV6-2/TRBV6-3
CASSSIPRRAGGNEQFF
TGTGCCAGCAGTTCCATACCAAGACGAGCGGGAGGAAATGAGCAGTTCTTC
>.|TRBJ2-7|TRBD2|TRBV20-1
CSARGTGTSRVNEQYF
TGCAGTGCTAGAGGGACCGGGACTAGCCGTGTAAATGAGCAGTACTTC
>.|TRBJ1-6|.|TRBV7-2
CASSFSSYNSPPHF
TGTGCCAGCAGCTTTTCCTCCTATAATTCACCCCCCCACTTT
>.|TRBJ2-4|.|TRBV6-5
CASISGSKQYF
TGTGCCAGCATTTCGGGGAGCAAACAGTACTTC
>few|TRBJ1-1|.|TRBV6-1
CASSETVGTEAFF
TGTGCCAGCAGTGAGACGGTTGGGACTGAAGCTTTCTTT
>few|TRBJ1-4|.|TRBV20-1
CSARGGNGEKLFF
TGCAGTGCTAGGGGGGGGAATGGCGAAAAACTGTTTTTT
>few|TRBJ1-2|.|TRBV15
CATDPSDETGVSGYTF
TGTGCCACCGACCCTTCAGACGAGACAGGAGTTTCTGGCTACACCTTC
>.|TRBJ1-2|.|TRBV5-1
CASSVDSTYGYTF
TGCGCCAGCAGCGTGGACAGTACCTATGGCTACACCTTC
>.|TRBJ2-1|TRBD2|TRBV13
CASSLVVVAGGYNEQFF
TGTGCCAGCAGCTTAGTAGTGGTGGCGGGAGGCTACAATGAGCAGTTCTTC
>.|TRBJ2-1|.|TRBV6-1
CASSESRLDEQFF
TGTGCCAGCAGTGAGTCCAGGCTCGATGAGCAGTTCTTC
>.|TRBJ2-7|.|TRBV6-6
CANSQGLGQSYEQYF
TGTGCCAACAGTCAGGGCTTGGGGCAGAGCTACGAGCAGTACTTC
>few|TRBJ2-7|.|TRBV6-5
CASSRGSPEQYF
TGTGCCAGCAGCCGCGGCTCCCCTGAGCAGTACTTC
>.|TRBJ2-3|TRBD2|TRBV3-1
CVSSLYRLAGGRSTDTQYF
TGTGTCAGCAGCCTGTACCGACTAGCGGGAGGGAGGAGCACAGATACGCAGTATTTT
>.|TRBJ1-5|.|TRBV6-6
CASSYRRGTQNQPQHF
TGTGCCAGCAGTTACAGAAGGGGGACCCAAAATCAGCCCCAGCATTTT
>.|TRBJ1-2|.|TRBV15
CATSVRGGGAGYTF
TGTGCCACCAGCGTCCGTGGAGGGGGGGCTGGCTACACCTTC
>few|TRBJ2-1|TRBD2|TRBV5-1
CASSLMAGGFDEQFF
TGCGCCAGCAGCTTGATGGCGGGGGGGTTCGATGAGCAGTTCTTC